One and the same sample provided the 22 T cell receptor beta chains below, sequenced in a study of identical twins. TCRdb used MiXCR to reprocess the 5' RACE reads, holding one entry per CDR3 protein. Here the sample spans about 690,000 distinct CDR3 sequences, over 5% being singletons. Source material: naive T cells sorted from blood. The origin of the receptors is a man younger than 35 in good health.

This clonotype appeared many times. The V gene is TRBV20-1, the J gene TRBJ2-7; weak D call: TRBD2 (5 bases). Germline V gene lookup returns CDR1 DFQATT and CDR2 SNEGSKA (reference sequence). The germline V and J ends were trimmed by 6 bases and 3 bases, with 15 bases remaining between them. This CDR3 comprises 13 residues. In nucleotides, the CDR3 is TGCAGTGCCACTACTAGTAACGTCTACGAGCAGTACTTC. Its translation is CSATTSNVYEQYF.

This clonotype was found many times. The chain links TRBV29-1 to TRBJ2-5; D is ambiguous. Germline V gene lookup returns CDR1 SQVTM and CDR2 ANQGSEA. The length of the CDR3 is 11 residues. V gave up 7 bases and J gave up 7 bases, with 13 bases separating them. The CDR3 region is CSGRWEGTQYF. Here the CDR3 DNA reads TGCAGCGGGCGCTGGGAAGGGACCCAGTACTTC.

This rearrangement joins TRBV5-1 to TRBJ1-3; weak D call: TRBD1 (6 bases). V was cut by 1 base and J by 0 bases, with 8 bases left in between. This CDR3 comprises 15 residues. From germline, CDR1 is SGHRS and CDR2 YFSETQ. CDR3 DNA sequence: TGCGCCAGCAGCTTGACAGGGATCTCTGGAAACACCATATATTTT. Its protein product is CASSLTGISGNTIYF.

There are many counts of this clonotype. This CDR3 reads CASSPGTSGSSYNEQFF. In nucleotides, the CDR3 is TGTGCCAGCAGTCCAGGGACTAGCGGCAGCTCCTACAATGAGCAGTTCTTC. This chain joins TRBV27 and TRBJ2-1, with TRBD2 identical over 11 bases. The CDR3 has 17 residues. Germline loops: CDR1 MNHEY, CDR2 SMNVEV (reference sequence). The J segment lost 0 bases and the V segment lost 5 bases, leaving 6 bases of the junction unmatched.

This clonotype was picked up a small number of times. V is TRBV7-2 and J is TRBJ2-7; 7 nucleotides line up with TRBD1. CDR1 and CDR2 from the germline V gene are SGHTA and FQGNSA. Trimming removed 4 bases from V and 6 bases from J; junction bases left unmatched: 6. The length of the CDR3 is 13 residues. The CDR3 protein is CASSSTTGLEQYF. CDR3 bases: TGTGCCAGCAGCTCGACGACAGGGCTCGAGCAGTACTTC.

With regard to this clonotype: The CDR3 carries no conserved terminal phenylalanine or tryptophan, so it likely arises from a read error. The rearrangement links TRBV20-1 to TRBJ1-1; no firm D call. The CDR3 runs 11 residues. The ends were cut back, 7 bases at V and 3 bases at J, with 9 bases in the middle. Germline lookup yields CDR1 DFQATT and CDR2 SNEGSKA (reference sequence). In nucleotides, the CDR3 is TGCAGTGTCCGGCTTTACACTGAAGCTTTCTAT. Translation gives CSVRLYTEAFY.

There are a few counts of this clonotype. The V call is TRBV5-4, the J call TRBJ2-7; D is possibly TRBD1 (5 bases). The CDR3 is made up of 14 amino acids. The germline V gene has CDR1 SGHNT and CDR2 YYREEE (reference sequence). V lost 4 bases and J 0 bases, leaving 11 bases between the germline ends. The CDR3 is CASSHQGISYEQYF. CDR3 nucleotides: TGTGCCAGCAGCCACCAGGGAATCTCCTACGAGCAGTACTTC.

The chain couples TRBV10-3 to TRBJ2-5, with no clear D. The V and J ends lost 10 bases and 2 bases respectively, with 14 bases between them. This CDR3 has 13 amino acids. Germline V CDR1 and CDR2: ENHRY, SYGVKD. CDR3 in DNA: TGTGCCAGCAATGACAACGGGCAAGAGACCCAGTACTTC. It is translated as CASNDNGQETQYF.

This clonotype was recorded many times. This rearrangement joins TRBV20-1 to TRBJ2-1; 13 bases match TRBD2. The CDR3 contains 16 residues. Germline V gene lookup returns CDR1 DFQATT and CDR2 SNEGSKA (reference sequence). Unmatched junction bases numbered 9, after V lost 5 bases and J lost 5 bases. The CDR3: CSAAGTSGERDNEQFF. DNA of the CDR3: TGCAGTGCTGCCGGGACTAGCGGGGAACGCGACAATGAGCAGTTCTTC.

The chain uses TRBV12-3 or TRBV12-4 and TRBJ2-1, with 13 bases that match TRBD2. This CDR3 spans 19 amino acids. The V gene end was trimmed by 6 bases and the J gene end by 4 bases; junction bases not matched to a gene: 15. The CDR3 loop reads CASSRGLAGVRGLYNEQFF. In DNA form, the CDR3 reads TGTGCCAGCAGCCGTGGACTAGCGGGAGTGCGGGGCTTATACAATGAGCAGTTCTTC.

This clonotype has more than one count but fewer than ten. The chain carries TRBV30 and TRBJ2-7; 11 positions agree with TRBD1. This CDR3 region has 15 residues. Per germline, CDR1 GTSNPN and CDR2 SVGIG (reference sequence). The junction had 13 bases not matched to a gene; V was cut back by 3 bases and J by 9 bases. The CDR3 protein is CAWSQTGTGGFAQYV. The CDR3 DNA reads as TGTGCCTGGAGCCAAACCGGGACAGGGGGTTTCGCGCAGTACGTC.

This clonotype was observed once. The chain uses TRBV5-1 and TRBJ2-2; D is unclear. Per the germline V gene, CDR1 is SGHRS and CDR2 is YFSETQ. V was pared by 4 bases and J by 4 bases, with 8 bases between. The CDR3 extends over 13 amino acids. The CDR3 is CASSGNPTGELFF. DNA for the CDR3: TGCGCCAGCAGCGGGAACCCCACCGGGGAGCTGTTTTTT. The full variable domain, in which reference TRBV5-1 and TRBJ2-2 provide the parts outside the CDR3, is KAGVTQTPRYLIKTRGQQVTLSCSPISGHRSVSWYQQTPGQGLQFLFEYFSETQRNKGNFPGRFSGRQFSNSRSEMNVSTLELGDSALYLCASSGNPTGELFFGEGSRLTVL.

This clonotype was seen at least ten times. The chain is built from TRBV2 and TRBJ2-1; no reliable D call. V was pared by 1 base and J by 0 bases, with 7 bases between. This CDR3 spans 15 amino acids. From germline, CDR1 is SNHLY and CDR2 FYNNEI. CDR3 in DNA: TGTGCCAGCAGTGAAGGAATAAGCTCCTACAATGAGCAGTTCTTC. It is translated as CASSEGISSYNEQFF.

A few counts support this clonotype. The chain recombines TRBV27 with TRBJ2-2; 7 bases match TRBD1. Trimming took 8 bases from V and 1 from J; bases not matched to a gene: 1. Germline V gene lookup returns CDR1 MNHEY and CDR2 SMNVEV (reference sequence). CDR3 length: 13 residues. The DNA of the CDR3 is TGTGCCAGCTGGGACAGGAACACCGGGGAGCTGTTTTTT. It encodes CASWDRNTGELFF.

This clonotype was seen repeatedly, ten times or more. The chain couples TRBV12-3 or TRBV12-4 to TRBJ1-1, with a tentative D call TRBD1 (6 bases). The CDR3 covers 14 residues. Between the trimmed V and J ends, which lost 7 bases and 1 base, there was a span of 13 bases. The CDR3 DNA follows: TGTGCCAGCAAGTGGCAGGGGAAGAACACTGAAGCTTTCTTT. This encodes CASKWQGKNTEAFF.

This clonotype has a count of ten or more. CDR3 in amino acids: CASSLFLSGNQPQHF. DNA for the CDR3: TGTGCCAGCAGTTTATTTTTATCGGGGAATCAGCCCCAGCATTTT. V gene TRBV27 combines with J gene TRBJ1-5; D is ambiguous. The germline CDR1 and CDR2 sequences are MNHEY and SMNVEV (reference sequence). This CDR3 spans 15 amino acids. V lost 1 base, J lost 4 bases, and 11 bases lay in between.

This clonotype has a count of ten or more. Germline is not matched at one junction end, which may reflect a read error. This sequence joins TRBV12-3 or TRBV12-4 and TRBJ2-4; D possibly matches TRBD1 or TRBD2 (5 bases each). CDR3 length equals 13 residues. The CDR3 sequence: CASSLPETGPPDF. As DNA, the CDR3 is TGTGCCAGCAGTTTACCCGAGACGGGACCCCCCGACTTC.

This clonotype was seen many times. The chain is built from TRBV6-2 or TRBV6-3 and TRBJ2-2; D gene unclear. The ends were cut back, 7 bases at V and 6 bases at J, with 12 bases in the middle. The CDR3 contains 13 residues. The germline gives CDR1 MNHEY, CDR2 SVGEGT. CDR3 in amino acids: CASTKVVAGELFF. CDR3 nucleotide sequence: TGTGCCAGCACCAAGGTAGTAGCCGGGGAGCTGTTTTTT.

J is TRBJ1-4 and V is TRBV12-3 or TRBV12-4; 9 bases are shared with TRBD1. The CDR3 sequence is 15 residues long. The V gene end was trimmed by 3 bases and the J gene end by 7 bases; junction bases not matched to a gene: 6. The CDR3 sequence is CASSFPDRGSEKLFF. For the CDR3, the DNA is TGTGCCAGCAGTTTCCCGGACAGGGGTAGTGAAAAACTGTTTTTT.

This chain connects TRBV11-3 to TRBJ2-2; TRBD2 aligns across 9 bases. The J segment lost 1 base and the V segment lost 4 bases, leaving 4 bases of the junction unmatched. Germline CDR1 is SGHNT and CDR2 is YENEEA. The CDR3 extends over 16 amino acids. Here the CDR3 reads CASSSRLAENTGELFF. Here the CDR3 DNA reads TGTGCCAGCAGCTCAAGACTAGCGGAGAACACCGGGGAGCTGTTTTTT.

This chain connects TRBV12-3 or TRBV12-4 to TRBJ2-2; maybe TRBD2 (6 bases). The CDR3 contains 15 residues. Deletions cut 4 bases from V and 6 bases from J, with 15 bases between. CDR3 in DNA: TGTGCCAGCAGTTCGGGACTCCCGGGAGCCGGGGAGCTGTTTTTT. It specifies CASSSGLPGAGELFF.

This clonotype was detected ten times or more. The V and J genes are TRBV20-1 and TRBJ2-2; 9 bases line up with TRBD2. The CDR3 is made up of 17 amino acids. V was clipped by 6 bases and J by 4 bases; unmatched bases: 15. Germline V gene data show CDR1 as DFQATT and CDR2 as SNEGSKA (reference sequence). CDR3 coding DNA: TGCAGTGCCCGGACTAGCGCGACATCACTGGGCACCGGGGAGCTGTTTTTT. It encodes CSARTSATSLGTGELFF.